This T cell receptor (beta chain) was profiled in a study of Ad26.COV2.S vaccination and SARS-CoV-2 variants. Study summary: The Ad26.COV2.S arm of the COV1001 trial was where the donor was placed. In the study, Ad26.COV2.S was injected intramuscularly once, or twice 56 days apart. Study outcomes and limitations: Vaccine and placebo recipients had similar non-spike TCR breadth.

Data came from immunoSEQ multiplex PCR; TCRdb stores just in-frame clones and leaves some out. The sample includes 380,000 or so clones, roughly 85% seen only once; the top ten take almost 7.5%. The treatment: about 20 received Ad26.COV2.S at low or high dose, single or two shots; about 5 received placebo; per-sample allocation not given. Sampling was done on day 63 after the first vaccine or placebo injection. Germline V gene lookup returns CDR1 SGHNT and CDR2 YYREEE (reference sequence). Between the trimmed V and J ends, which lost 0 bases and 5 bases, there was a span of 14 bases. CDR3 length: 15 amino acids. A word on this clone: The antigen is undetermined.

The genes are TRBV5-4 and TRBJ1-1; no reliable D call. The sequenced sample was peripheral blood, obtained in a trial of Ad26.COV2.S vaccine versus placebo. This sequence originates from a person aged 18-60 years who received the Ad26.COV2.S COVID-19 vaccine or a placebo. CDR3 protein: CASSLGAVGGTEAFF. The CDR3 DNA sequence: TGTGCCAGCAGCTTGGGGGCGGTAGGAGGGACTGAAGCTTTCTTT.